This is a list of T cell receptor beta chains from one sample in a study of Ad26.COV2.S vaccination and SARS-CoV-2 variants. Profiling relied on immunoSEQ multiplex PCR, and the TCRdb table lists in-frame clones only, not all of them. This table holds approximately 250,000 clones, around nine tenths found once. The specimen was peripheral blood, collected in a trial of Ad26.COV2.S vaccine versus placebo. The origin of the receptors is a person aged 18-60 years who received the Ad26.COV2.S COVID-19 vaccine or a placebo. Each CDR3 is given with its conserved first and last residue. The D gene is left open where the match is weak. The size of a clone is reported for some rows only, either as once, few or many, or as a class for expanded clones.

TGTGCCAGCAGCTTGCGAGGCACTGGAAACACCATATATTTT	CASSLRGTGNTIYF	TRBJ1-3	-	TRBV5-6	-
TGTGCCAGCAGGAGGGGGGGAAGGGCTGGAAACACCATATATTTT	CASRRGGRAGNTIYF	TRBJ1-3	-	TRBV7-9	-
TGCGCCAGCAGCTTTACAGCTGCAACTAATGAAAAACTGTTTTTT	CASSFTAATNEKLFF	TRBJ1-4	-	TRBV5-1	-
TGTGCCAGCAGGACACAGGGCCACTATGGCTACACCTTC	CASRTQGHYGYTF	TRBJ1-2	-	TRBV6-5	-
TGTGCCAGCAGCTTACCGGGAGCAGGGCTGTTCTTC	CASSLPGAGLFF	TRBJ2-1	-	TRBV7-9	-
TGTGCTAGTGGTGCGGGGGTCTCCGGGGAGCTGTTTTTT	CASGAGVSGELFF	TRBJ2-2	-	TRBV12-5	TRBD2
TGCAGCGCCCGGACAGGGGTCTGGGTGAGCTCCTACAATGAGCAGTTCTTC	CSARTGVWVSSYNEQFF	TRBJ2-1	-	TRBV29-1	TRBD1
TGTGCCAGCAGTTACCGGCATGAGCAGTTCTTC	CASSYRHEQFF	TRBJ2-1	-	TRBV6-5	-
TGTGCCAGTATAGGGAGCGACTTCCGGGATTATGGCTACACCTTC	CASIGSDFRDYGYTF	TRBJ1-2	-	TRBV19	-
TGTGCCAGCAGCCCACGACAGACACATACCGGGGAGCTGTTTTTT	CASSPRQTHTGELFF	TRBJ2-2	-	TRBV7-2	-
TGTGCTAGCAGCAAAGTAAAGGGACTCTCCTACGAGCAGTACTTC	CASSKVKGLSYEQYF	TRBJ2-7	-	TRBV21-1	-
TGTGCCAGCACTTCTTCCCCCGGGTCCGGGGAGCTGTTTTTT	CASTSSPGSGELFF	TRBJ2-2	-	TRBV11-3	-
TGTGCCAGCAGCTTGACGCGTTGGGGTATGAACACTGAAGCTTTCTTT	CASSLTRWGMNTEAFF	TRBJ1-1	-	TRBV5-6	-
TGTGCCAGCAGCTTGGCCCATGGGGACTACCACAATGAGCAGTTCTTC	CASSLAHGDYHNEQFF	TRBJ2-1	-	TRBV5-6	TRBD2
TGTGCCTGGAGTAGAGGGGGCCGGAACATTCAGTACTTC	CAWSRGGRNIQYF	TRBJ2-4	-	TRBV30	TRBD1
TGTGCCAGCAGCCGAGGAACCCTTAGCAATCAGCCCCAGCATTTT	CASSRGTLSNQPQHF	TRBJ1-5	-	TRBV6-2/TRBV6-3	-
TGTGCCAGCAGCATGCAGAGGGGTAGGGCCGGGGAGCTGTTTTTT	CASSMQRGRAGELFF	TRBJ2-2	once	TRBV7-3	-
TGTGCCAGTAGATCCCAAGGGAGTAATTCACCCCTCCACTTT	CASRSQGSNSPLHF	TRBJ1-6	-	TRBV19	-
TGTGCCAGCAGCCCGGCCGGGGGGATCAGCTCCTACAATGAGCAGTTCTTC	CASSPAGGISSYNEQFF	TRBJ2-1	-	TRBV9	TRBD2